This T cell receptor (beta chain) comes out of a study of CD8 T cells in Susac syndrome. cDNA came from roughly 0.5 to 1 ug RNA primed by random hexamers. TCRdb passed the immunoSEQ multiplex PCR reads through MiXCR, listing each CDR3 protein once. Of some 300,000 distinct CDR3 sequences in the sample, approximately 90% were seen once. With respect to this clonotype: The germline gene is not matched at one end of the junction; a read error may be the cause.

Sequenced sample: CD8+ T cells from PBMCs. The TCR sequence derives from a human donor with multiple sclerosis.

The CDR3 is CSARAPRGTSLGELFF. The CDR3 DNA sequence: TGCAGTGCCAGAGCACCGAGAGGGACTAGCCTCGGGGAGCTGTTTTTT. The J gene is TRBJ2-2, the V gene TRBV20-1; TRBD2 aligns across 9 bases. Germline CDR1 and CDR2: DFQATT and SNEGSKA (reference sequence). CDR3 size: 16 residues.